This T cell receptor beta chain was identified during a study of CD8 T cells in ankylosing spondylitis. Using its own MiXCR run on the 5' RACE reads, TCRdb lists one record per CDR3 protein. The repertoire holds about 210,000 distinct CDR3 sequences, with roughly 8.2% as singletons. This clonotype was detected a few times. Its target is not known. This CDR3 comprises 15 residues. Trimming removed 0 bases at V and 6 bases at J, with 13 bases between. Germline values: CDR1 LGHNA, CDR2 YSLEER. Study observations and caveats: In ankylosing spondylitis patients, matched synovial fluid reportedly showed significant enrichment of disease-linked clones.

This receptor was obtained from a female donor with ankylosing spondylitis or in good health (not recorded which). The sample taken for sequencing was blood, either unsorted or a sorted T cell fraction (not recorded which). The rearrangement joins TRBV4-3 to TRBJ2-3; D tentatively reads TRBD1 or TRBD2 (5 bases each). The CDR3 is CASSQENRGTDTQYF. The DNA for the CDR3 is TGCGCCAGCAGCCAAGAGAACCGAGGGACGGATACGCAGTATTTT.